This TCR beta chain was recovered during a study of blood T cell repertoires in COVID-19. The CDR3 is 13 amino acids. V was clipped by 6 bases and J by 6 bases, with 14 bases between them. Germline assignment: CDR1 LGHDT and CDR2 YNNKEL (reference sequence). Repertoires were generated with immunoSEQ multiplex PCR, while TCRdb's copy carries only in-frame clones and drops some. Among fewer than 250,000 clones listed, approximately 84% were seen once. Sequenced input: peripheral blood. This TCR came from a man aged 50 or older with COVID-19, enrolled during active disease. V and J are TRBV3-1 (or the pseudogene TRBV3-2) and TRBJ2-5, with a tentative D call TRBD1 (6 bases). The DNA for the CDR3 is TGTGCCAGCAGGGAACAGGGTTCTCAGACCCAGTACTTC. This encodes CASREQGSQTQYF.